The source of this T cell receptor beta chain is a study of blood T cell repertoires in COVID-19. About the research overall: Acute and convalescent COVID-19 specimens originated in the United States, Italy and Spain. From T cells, B-cell-depleted T cells, or PBMCs came the material, which was cDNA or gDNA.

In the original processing: Amplification with reference gene primers provided the estimates of nucleated cell counts. Using immunoSEQ multiplex PCR, the repertoire was profiled, and TCRdb retains in-frame clones only, with some absent. V, J and clone size are those of that table, while D and trimming were read from the DNA. The sample shows around 25,000 clones, approximately 72% of them seen only once. The Seattle patients joined while their infection was active and were tracked longitudinally afterward. CDR3 length: 15 amino acids. V shed 6 bases, J shed 6 bases, and the junction held 13 bases outside the gene matches. The germline V gene has CDR1 MNHEY and CDR2 SMNVEV (reference sequence).

Sequenced input: peripheral blood. The receptor comes from a man aged 45-60 years with COVID-19, enrolled during active disease. This chain connects TRBV27 to TRBJ2-7, with 8 nucleotides matching TRBD2. The CDR3 is CASSLNAGGRSEQYF. The CDR3 nucleotides read TGTGCCAGCAGCCTGAACGCGGGAGGACGCAGCGAGCAGTACTTC.